This T cell receptor beta chain appears in the sequencing data of a study of shared clonotypes between healthy human individuals. Overall study results and limits: The small donor group covered limited genetic and exposure diversity. Sorted-subset samples were not fully sequenced, rarefaction indicated.

Germline lookup yields CDR1 LNHNV and CDR2 YYDKDF (reference sequence). The CDR3 is 12 residues long. V was pared by 4 bases and J by 4 bases, with 8 bases between. As concerns this clone: Its antigen is as yet unknown.

Only in-frame clones appear in the TCRdb table, and some are missing; sequencing was by immunoSEQ multiplex PCR. The repertoire consists of some 2,000,000 clones, with 90% to 95% occurring once and the leading ten covering 0.13%. V and J are TRBV15 and TRBJ2-7; D is perhaps TRBD2 (6 bases). The source is a man aged 18 to 29 in good health. The source material was naive CD4+ T cells sorted from blood. The subset denotes: CD45RA+ positively selected. CDR3 amino acids: CATSKGRYEQYF. The CDR3, as DNA: TGTGCCACCAGCAAGGGGAGGTACGAGCAGTACTTC.